This T cell receptor (beta chain) stems from a study of CD8+ T cells in alopecia areata. In the study overall: Treated patients swallowed 5 to 10 mg of oral tofacitinib twice daily. The study's findings and limits: Scalp and blood samples kept many expanded lesional clones throughout tofacitinib. Tofacitinib produced a significant decrease in scalp clonality and in expanded CD8+ clones among the top 100.

Sequencing templates came from extracted RNA that was reverse transcribed into cDNA. The data were produced by immunoSEQ multiplex PCR, yet TCRdb's version contains in-frame clones alone and is incomplete. The sample holds about 270,000 clones; 60% are singletons and the top ten take around 0.92%. Treatment meaning: oral pan-JAK inhibitor, 5-10 mg twice daily. This CDR3 comprises 12 residues. CDR1 is GTSNPN and CDR2 is SVGIG in the germline V gene (reference sequence). The germline V and J ends were trimmed by 4 bases and 7 bases, with 8 bases remaining between them. With respect to this clone: Its antigen is unknown.

This clonotype originated in a human donor with alopecia areata. The rearrangement joins TRBV30 to TRBJ1-6; no firm D call. The source was CD4+ T cells sorted from blood, collected around week 53, from a patient treated with tofacitinib. The CDR3 DNA reads as TGTGCCTGGACTATCCGAAATTCACCCCTCCACTTT. Translation: CAWTIRNSPLHF.